The next 9 T cell receptor beta chains were all read from a single sample in a study of response to subunit inactivated influenza vaccine. TCRdb ran MiXCR on the RT-PCR reads and lists one entry per CDR3 protein. This table holds 750,000 to 850,000 distinct CDR3 sequences, about 18% found once. The specimen comprised PBMCs from blood, sampled approximately 5 days after vaccination. Receptors were obtained from a man in his fifties or sixties who received an inactivated influenza vaccine.

The V and J genes are TRBV4-3 and TRBJ2-7; perhaps D is TRBD1 or TRBD2 (5 bases each). The CDR3 spans 12 residues. CDR1 is LGHNA and CDR2 is YSLEER in the germline V gene. V was cut by 2 bases and J by 6 bases, with 8 bases left in between. The CDR3 DNA sequence: TGCGCCAGCAGCCAATTGGGACGCGAGCAGTACTTC. Translated, it gives CASSQLGREQYF.

The chain employs TRBV12-3 or TRBV12-4 and TRBJ2-3; TRBD1 aligns across 9 bases. The junction had 18 bases not matched to a gene; V was cut back by 8 bases and J by 6 bases. The CDR3 runs to 17 residues. CDR3 nucleotide sequence: TGTGCCAGCTCGTGGGGGATTCCGGGACAGGGAGGCGATACGCAGTATTTT. Translating gives CASSWGIPGQGGDTQYF.

The rearrangement uses TRBV11-1 and TRBJ2-3; 8 bases map to TRBD2. Unmatched junction bases numbered 18, after V lost 5 bases and J lost 2 bases. The CDR3 sequence is 19 residues long. CDR1 SGHAT and CDR2 FQDESV come from the germline V gene (reference sequence). The CDR3 spells CASSPRLRGGRGVTDTQYF. CDR3 sequence (DNA): TGTGCCAGCAGCCCTCGACTTCGGGGGGGCAGGGGTGTCACAGATACGCAGTATTTT.

This clonotype was detected a few times. V gene TRBV30 combines with J gene TRBJ2-3; 8 bases map to TRBD2. The V gene's germline CDR1 is GTSNPN and CDR2 SVGIG (reference sequence). This CDR3 contains 13 residues. V gave up 7 bases and J gave up 5 bases; unmatched junction bases: 8. The CDR3 nucleotides are TGTGCCTACCGGGGACTAGTGGGAGATACGCAGTATTTT. Protein sequence: CAYRGLVGDTQYF.

CDR3 loop: CASSSRGLAETQYF. DNA of the CDR3: TGTGCCAGCAGCTCCAGGGGTTTGGCAGAGACCCAGTACTTC. The V and J genes are TRBV7-3 and TRBJ2-5, with D possibly being TRBD1 (6 bases). This CDR3 has 14 residues. CDR1 and CDR2 (germline): SGHTA, FQGTGA. Between the trimmed V and J ends, which lost 4 bases and 4 bases, there was a span of 13 bases.

The V call is TRBV12-3 or TRBV12-4, the J call TRBJ2-7, with 10 positions matching TRBD1. The CDR3 extends over 15 amino acids. J lost 8 bases, V lost 0 bases, and 7 bases had no gene match. CDR3 nucleotides: TGTGCCAGCAGTTTAGCGCAGGGACAGGGGAACAAGCAGTACTTC. Encoded protein: CASSLAQGQGNKQYF.

In this sample, this clonotype turned up a few times. The J gene is TRBJ1-1, the V gene TRBV10-3; 7 nucleotides match TRBD1. The CDR3 consists of 15 residues. J was trimmed by 4 bases and V by 3 bases; bases with no gene match: 8. Germline CDR1 is ENHRY and CDR2 is SYGVKD. DNA for the CDR3: TGTGCCATCAGTGACCTGGGACAGCTCGGCACTGAAGCTTTCTTT. It encodes CAISDLGQLGTEAFF.

The chain uses TRBV9 and TRBJ1-1; maybe TRBD1 (5 bases). V lost 0 bases and J lost 4, with 10 bases in between. CDR1 SGDLS and CDR2 YYNGEE come from the germline V gene. This CDR3 is 14 amino acids long. The CDR3, as DNA: TGTGCCAGCAGCGTAGCTCAGGGAGGCACTGAAGCTTTCTTT. This translates into CASSVAQGGTEAFF. The full variable domain, completed using reference TRBV9 and TRBJ1-1, is DSGVTQTPKHLITATGQRVTLRCSPRSGDLSVYWYQQSLDQGLQFLIQYYNGEERAKGNILERFSAQQFPDLHSELNLSSLELGDSALYFCASSVAQGGTEAFFGQGTRLTVV.

The chain links TRBV5-1 to TRBJ2-1; D uncertain. The CDR3 spans 13 residues. CDR1 and CDR2 (germline): SGHRS, YFSETQ. The germline V and J ends were trimmed by 2 bases and 4 bases, with 7 bases remaining between them. In nucleotides, the CDR3 is TGCGCCAGCAGCTTCCCCGGGTACAATGAGCAGTTCTTC. It codes for CASSFPGYNEQFF.